This record looks at one T cell receptor beta chain sequence and its context. This sample stems from a study of blood T cell repertoires in COVID-19. Across the study: The analysed material was cDNA or gDNA that came from T cells, B-cell-depleted T cells, or PBMCs.

The germline V gene encodes CDR1 LNHDA and CDR2 SQIVND (reference sequence). This CDR3 comprises 15 residues. Trimming stripped 5 bases from V and 4 bases from J, with 15 bases between. Measured with immunoSEQ multiplex PCR; TCRdb has only the in-frame clones, and not every one. The table has more than 70,000 clones, around nine tenths seen once. The chain carries TRBV19 and TRBJ1-5; D is possibly TRBD1 (6 bases). The sequence derives from a man over 45 with active or convalescent COVID-19. The sample was peripheral blood. CDR3 nucleotides: TGTGCCAGTAGTGGGTCGGACAGTTCAAATCAGCCCCAGCATTTT. Protein product: CASSGSDSSNQPQHF.